These 7 T cell receptor beta chains share one sample of origin, sequenced in a study of sequential checkpoint blockade in melanoma. Sequencing used immunoSEQ multiplex PCR; TCRdb keeps in-frame clones, though not all of them. The data contain around 39,000 clones, 70% to 90% of them seen just once; the ten biggest clones take up 5.5%. Treatment noted: randomized to nivolumab then ipilimumab (arm A) or the reverse (arm B). The sequenced sample was CD8+ T cells sorted from blood (inferred from file names), obtained from a patient given nivolumab and ipilimumab in sequence. The origin of the receptors is a human donor with melanoma.

The chain joins TRBV27 to TRBJ2-5, with 7 bases aligning to TRBD1. The CDR3 contains 15 residues. Unmatched junction bases numbered 9, after V lost 3 bases and J lost 5 bases. Germline lookup yields CDR1 MNHEY and CDR2 SMNVEV (reference sequence). Here the CDR3 DNA reads TGTGCCAGCAGTTTCGAGGGGGCAAGTGGGGAGACCCAGTACTTC. As protein: CASSFEGASGETQYF.

The chain links TRBV4-1 to TRBJ2-1, with D possibly matching TRBD2 (5 bases). The CDR3 is 15 residues long. CDR1 and CDR2 from the germline V gene are MGHRA and YSYEKL. The V and J ends lost 2 bases and 0 bases respectively, with 8 bases between them. CDR3 nucleotides: TGCGCCAGCAGCCAATCCAGCGGCTCCTACAATGAGCAGTTCTTC. This encodes CASSQSSGSYNEQFF.

This chain uses TRBV11-2 with TRBJ1-4; D not certain. The germline gives CDR1 SGHAT, CDR2 FQNNGV. The V end was cut by 5 bases, the J end by 5 bases, with 18 bases between. The CDR3 contains 16 residues. Written as DNA, the CDR3 is TGTGCCAGCAGCCCGAGGGTAGGGAATAGGAATGAAAAACTGTTTTTT. Encoded protein: CASSPRVGNRNEKLFF. Filled out from reference TRBV11-2 and TRBJ1-4, the complete variable domain reads EAGVAQSPRYKIIEKRQSVAFWCNPISGHATLYWYQQILGQGPKLLIQFQNNGVVDDSQLPKDRFSAERLKGVDSTLKIQPAKLEDSAVYLCASSPRVGNRNEKLFFGSGTQLSVL.

This chain connects TRBV9 to TRBJ2-6, with D perhaps matching TRBD2 (6 bases). The CDR3 extends over 16 amino acids. Per the germline V gene, CDR1 is SGDLS and CDR2 is YYNGEE. V lost 7 bases and J lost 4, with 18 bases in between. CDR3 sequence (DNA): TGTGCCAGCGGGGGGAAGGGATCGGAGGGGGCCAACGTCCTGACTTTC. Translated, it gives CASGGKGSEGANVLTF. The full variable domain, completed using reference TRBV9 and TRBJ2-6, is DSGVTQTPKHLITATGQRVTLRCSPRSGDLSVYWYQQSLDQGLQFLIQYYNGEERAKGNILERFSAQQFPDLHSELNLSSLELGDSALYFCASGGKGSEGANVLTFGAGSRLTVL.

The V and J genes are TRBV10-2 and TRBJ2-5; D is unresolved. With 2 bases removed from V and 5 bases from J, the gap between germline ends came to 9 bases. Germline V lookup: CDR1 WSHSY, CDR2 SAAADI. The CDR3 runs to 13 residues. CDR3 DNA sequence: TGCGCCAGCAGTGAGATCGTGTTGGAGACCCAGTACTTC. This encodes CASSEIVLETQYF.

The V gene is TRBV5-4, the J gene TRBJ1-5; D uncertain. V was shortened by 4 bases and J by 1 base, with 9 bases between the two germline ends. CDR1 is SGHNT and CDR2 is YYREEE in the germline V gene (reference sequence). The CDR3 is made up of 14 amino acids. The CDR3 sequence is CASSPDRSNQPQHF. In DNA, the CDR3 is TGTGCCAGCAGCCCTGATCGGAGCAATCAGCCCCAGCATTTT.

This clone came up once. This chain links TRBV6-5 with TRBJ2-7; D might be TRBD1 (5 bases). The V end was cut by 4 bases, the J end by 5 bases, with 15 bases between. From germline, CDR1 is MNHEY and CDR2 SVGAGI. The CDR3 totals 14 residues. For the CDR3, the DNA is TGTGCCAGCAGTTTAGGCACTATGGGGCACGAGCAGTACTTC. Translated: CASSLGTMGHEQYF.